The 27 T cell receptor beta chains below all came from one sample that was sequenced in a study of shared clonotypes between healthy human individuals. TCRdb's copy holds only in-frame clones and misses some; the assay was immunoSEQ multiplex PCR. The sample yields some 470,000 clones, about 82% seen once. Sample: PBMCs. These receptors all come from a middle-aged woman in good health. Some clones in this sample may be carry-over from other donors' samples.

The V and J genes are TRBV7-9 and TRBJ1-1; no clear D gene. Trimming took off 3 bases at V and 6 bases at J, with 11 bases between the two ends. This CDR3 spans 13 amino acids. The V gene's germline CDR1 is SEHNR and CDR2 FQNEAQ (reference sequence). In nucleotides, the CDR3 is TGTGCCAGCAGCTTCAATTTCGGCTCTGAAGCTTTCTTT. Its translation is CASSFNFGSEAFF.

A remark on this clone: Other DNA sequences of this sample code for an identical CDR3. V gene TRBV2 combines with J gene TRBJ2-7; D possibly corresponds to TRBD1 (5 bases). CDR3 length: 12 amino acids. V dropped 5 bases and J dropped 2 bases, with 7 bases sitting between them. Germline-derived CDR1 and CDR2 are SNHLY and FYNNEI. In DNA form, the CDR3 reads TGTGCCAGCAGTACAGGAACCTACGAGCAGTACTTC. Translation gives CASSTGTYEQYF.

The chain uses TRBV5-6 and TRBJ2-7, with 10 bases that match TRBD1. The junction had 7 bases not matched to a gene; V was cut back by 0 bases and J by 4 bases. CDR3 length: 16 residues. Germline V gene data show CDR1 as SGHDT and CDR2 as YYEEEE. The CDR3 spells CASSLGVGQGMYEQYF. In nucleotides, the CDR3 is TGTGCCAGCAGCTTGGGTGTGGGACAGGGGATGTACGAGCAGTACTTC.

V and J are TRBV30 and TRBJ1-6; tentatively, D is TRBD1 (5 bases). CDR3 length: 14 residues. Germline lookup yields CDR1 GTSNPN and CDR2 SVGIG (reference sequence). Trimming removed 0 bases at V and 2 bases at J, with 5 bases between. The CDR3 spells CAWSVGPYNSPLHF. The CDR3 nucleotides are TGTGCCTGGAGTGTGGGACCCTATAATTCACCCCTCCACTTT.

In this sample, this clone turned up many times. The chain's CDR3 is CASSWLGGPTDTQYF. The CDR3 DNA sequence: TGTGCCAGCAGCTGGTTGGGCGGCCCCACAGATACGCAGTATTTT. V and J are TRBV7-2 and TRBJ2-3; D unresolved. The CDR3 length is 15 residues. From germline, CDR1 is SGHTA and CDR2 FQGNSA. The germline V and J ends were trimmed by 4 bases and 2 bases, with 13 bases remaining between them.

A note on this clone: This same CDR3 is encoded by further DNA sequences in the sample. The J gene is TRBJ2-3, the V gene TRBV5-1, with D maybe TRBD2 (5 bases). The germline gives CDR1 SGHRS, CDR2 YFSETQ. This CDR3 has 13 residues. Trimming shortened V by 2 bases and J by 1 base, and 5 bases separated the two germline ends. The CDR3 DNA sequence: TGCGCCAGCAGCTTTAGCGGCACAGATACGCAGTATTTT. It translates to CASSFSGTDTQYF.

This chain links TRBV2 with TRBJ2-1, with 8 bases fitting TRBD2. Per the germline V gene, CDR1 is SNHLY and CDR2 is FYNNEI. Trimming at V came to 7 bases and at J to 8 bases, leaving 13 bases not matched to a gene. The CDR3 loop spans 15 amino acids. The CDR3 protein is CASKTGTRRFDEQFF. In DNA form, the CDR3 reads TGTGCCAGCAAAACCGGGACTAGAAGGTTCGATGAGCAGTTCTTC.

The DNA for the CDR3 is TGTGCCAGCAGCCCGAGGAGAAGCTCCTACGAGCAGTACTTC. Translation: CASSPRRSSYEQYF. The V gene is TRBV14, the J gene TRBJ2-7; D gene ambiguous. CDR3 length equals 14 residues. Germline V CDR1 and CDR2: SGHDN, FVKESK. Trimming removed 4 bases from V and 0 bases from J, with 10 bases in between.

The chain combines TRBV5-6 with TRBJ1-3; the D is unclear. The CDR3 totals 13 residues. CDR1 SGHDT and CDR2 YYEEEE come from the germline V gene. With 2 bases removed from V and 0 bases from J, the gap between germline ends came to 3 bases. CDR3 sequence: CASSFVSGNTIYF. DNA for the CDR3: TGTGCCAGCAGCTTTGTCTCTGGAAACACCATATATTTT.

The CDR3: CASTNPGGFGYTF. The CDR3 DNA is TGTGCCAGCACTAACCCAGGCGGGTTCGGCTACACCTTC. The rearrangement uses TRBV28 and TRBJ1-2; D ambiguous. The CDR3 is 13 residues long. CDR1 is MDHEN and CDR2 is SYDVKM in the germline V gene. Trimming took off 7 bases at V and 8 bases at J, with 17 bases between the two ends.

CDR3 region: CASSPHLAGGYEQFF. As DNA, the CDR3 is TGTGCCAGCAGCCCCCACCTAGCGGGAGGTTATGAGCAGTTCTTC. This chain links TRBV7-9 with TRBJ2-1, with TRBD2 matching 11 bases. The CDR3 loop spans 15 amino acids. CDR1 and CDR2 (germline): SEHNR, FQNEAQ (reference sequence). V lost 5 bases, J lost 8 bases, and 8 bases stayed unmatched.

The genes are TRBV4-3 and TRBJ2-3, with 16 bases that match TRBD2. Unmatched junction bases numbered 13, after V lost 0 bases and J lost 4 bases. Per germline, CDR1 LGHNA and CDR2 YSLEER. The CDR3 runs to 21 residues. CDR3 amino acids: CASSQDPRKGLAGGPADTQYF. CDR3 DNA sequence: TGCGCCAGCAGCCAAGATCCTAGGAAGGGACTAGCGGGAGGGCCGGCAGATACGCAGTATTTT.

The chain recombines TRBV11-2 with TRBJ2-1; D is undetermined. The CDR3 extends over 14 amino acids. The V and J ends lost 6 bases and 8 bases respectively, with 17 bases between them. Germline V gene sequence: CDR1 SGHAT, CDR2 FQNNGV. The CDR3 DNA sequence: TGTGCCAGCAGTCTAGTACTCCCCTCAGATGAGCAGTTCTTC. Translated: CASSLVLPSDEQFF.

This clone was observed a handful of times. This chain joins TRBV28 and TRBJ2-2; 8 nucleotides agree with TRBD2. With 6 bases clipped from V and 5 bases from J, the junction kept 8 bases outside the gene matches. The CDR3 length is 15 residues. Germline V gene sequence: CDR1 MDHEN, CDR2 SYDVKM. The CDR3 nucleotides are TGTGCCAGCAGCCGGAGCGGGAGAGGGACCGGGGAGCTGTTTTTT. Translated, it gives CASSRSGRGTGELFF.

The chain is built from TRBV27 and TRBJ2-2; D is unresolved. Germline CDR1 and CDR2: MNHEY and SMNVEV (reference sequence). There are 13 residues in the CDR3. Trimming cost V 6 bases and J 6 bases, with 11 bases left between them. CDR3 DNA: TGTGCCAGCAGGCAGCGTGTGTCCGGGGAGCTGTTTTTT. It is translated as CASRQRVSGELFF.

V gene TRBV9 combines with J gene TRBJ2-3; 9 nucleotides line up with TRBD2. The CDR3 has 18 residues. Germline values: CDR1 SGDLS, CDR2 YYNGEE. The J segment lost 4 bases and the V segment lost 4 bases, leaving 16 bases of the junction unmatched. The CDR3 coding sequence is TGTGCCAGCAGCCCCCGGTTGGGATTAGCGGGAGTTCCAGATACGCAGTATTTT. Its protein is CASSPRLGLAGVPDTQYF.

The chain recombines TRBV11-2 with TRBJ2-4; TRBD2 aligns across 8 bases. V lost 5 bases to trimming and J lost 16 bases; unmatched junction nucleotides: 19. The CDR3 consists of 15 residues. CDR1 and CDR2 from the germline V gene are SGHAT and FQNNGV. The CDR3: CASSTSGGVAATVYF. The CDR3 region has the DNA TGTGCCAGCAGCACATCGGGGGGGGTGGCGGCAACTGTATACTTC. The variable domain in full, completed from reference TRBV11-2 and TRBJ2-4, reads EAGVAQSPRYKIIEKRQSVAFWCNPISGHATLYWYQQILGQGPKLLIQFQNNGVVDDSQLPKDRFSAERLKGVDSTLKIQPAKLEDSAVYLCASSTSGGVAATVYFGAGTRLSVL.

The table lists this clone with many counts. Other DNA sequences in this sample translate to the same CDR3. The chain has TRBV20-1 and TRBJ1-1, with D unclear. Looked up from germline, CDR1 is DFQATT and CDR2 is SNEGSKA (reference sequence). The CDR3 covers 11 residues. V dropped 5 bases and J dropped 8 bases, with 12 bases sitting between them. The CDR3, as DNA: TGCAGTGCTTCTCCCGAGCCAGAAGCTTTCTTT. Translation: CSASPEPEAFF.

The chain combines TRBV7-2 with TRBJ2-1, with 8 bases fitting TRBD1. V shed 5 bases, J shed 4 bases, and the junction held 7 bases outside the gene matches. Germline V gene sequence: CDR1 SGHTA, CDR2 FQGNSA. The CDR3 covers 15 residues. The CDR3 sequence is CASSDDRGPYNEQFF. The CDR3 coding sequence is TGTGCCAGCAGCGACGACAGGGGCCCATACAATGAGCAGTTCTTC.

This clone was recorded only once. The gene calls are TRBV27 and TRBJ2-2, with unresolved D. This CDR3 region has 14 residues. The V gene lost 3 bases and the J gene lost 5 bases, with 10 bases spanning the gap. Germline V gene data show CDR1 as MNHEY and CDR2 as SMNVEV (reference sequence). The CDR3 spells CASSLSPGTGELFF. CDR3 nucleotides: TGTGCCAGCAGTTTGTCCCCTGGGACCGGGGAGCTGTTTTTT.

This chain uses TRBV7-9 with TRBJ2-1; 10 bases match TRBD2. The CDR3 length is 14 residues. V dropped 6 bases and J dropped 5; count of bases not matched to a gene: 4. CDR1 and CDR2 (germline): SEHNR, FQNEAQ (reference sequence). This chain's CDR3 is CASRRGLAHNEQFF. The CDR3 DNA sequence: TGTGCCAGCAGAAGGGGACTAGCGCACAATGAGCAGTTCTTC. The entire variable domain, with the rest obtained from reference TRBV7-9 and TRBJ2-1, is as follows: DTGVSQNPRHKITKRGQNVTFRCDPISEHNRLYWYRQTLGQGPEFLTYFQNEAQLEKSRLLSDRFSAERPKGSFSTLEIQRTEQGDSAMYLCASRRGLAHNEQFFGPGTRLTVL.

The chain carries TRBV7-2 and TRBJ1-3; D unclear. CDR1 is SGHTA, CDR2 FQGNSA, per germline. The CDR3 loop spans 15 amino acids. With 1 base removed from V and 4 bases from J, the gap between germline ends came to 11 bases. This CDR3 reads CASSLGPAGGNTIYF. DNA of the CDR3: TGTGCCAGCAGCTTAGGTCCAGCGGGCGGAAACACCATATATTTT. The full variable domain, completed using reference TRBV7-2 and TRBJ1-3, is GAGVSQSPSNKVTEKGKDVELRCDPISGHTALYWYRQSLGQGLEFLIYFQGNSAPDKSGLPSDRFSAERTGGSVSTLTIQRTQQEDSAVYLCASSLGPAGGNTIYFGEGSWLTVV.

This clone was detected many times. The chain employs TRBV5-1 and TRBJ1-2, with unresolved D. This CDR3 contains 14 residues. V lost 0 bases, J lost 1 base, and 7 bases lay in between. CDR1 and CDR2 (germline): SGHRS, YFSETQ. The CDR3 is CASSLGNGNYGYTF. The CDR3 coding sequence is TGCGCCAGCAGCTTGGGAAACGGTAACTATGGCTACACCTTC.

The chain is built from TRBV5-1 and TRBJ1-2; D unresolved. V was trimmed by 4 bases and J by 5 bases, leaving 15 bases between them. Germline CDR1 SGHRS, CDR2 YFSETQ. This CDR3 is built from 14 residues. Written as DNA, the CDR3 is TGCGCCAGCAGCCCCGGAGGGCAATATTATGGCTACACCTTC. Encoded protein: CASSPGGQYYGYTF.

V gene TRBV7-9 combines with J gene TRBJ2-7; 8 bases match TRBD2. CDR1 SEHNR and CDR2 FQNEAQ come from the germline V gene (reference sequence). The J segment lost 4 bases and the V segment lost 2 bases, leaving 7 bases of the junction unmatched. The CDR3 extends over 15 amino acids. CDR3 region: CASSLPGGRTYEQYF. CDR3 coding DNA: TGTGCCAGCAGCTTACCTGGCGGGAGGACTTACGAGCAGTACTTC.

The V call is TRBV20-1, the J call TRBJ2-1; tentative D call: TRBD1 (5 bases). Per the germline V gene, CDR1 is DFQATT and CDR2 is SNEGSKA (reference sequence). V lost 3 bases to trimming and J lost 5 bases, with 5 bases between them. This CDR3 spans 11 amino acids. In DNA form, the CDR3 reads TGCAGTGCTAGGACAGACAATGAGCAGTTCTTC. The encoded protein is CSARTDNEQFF.

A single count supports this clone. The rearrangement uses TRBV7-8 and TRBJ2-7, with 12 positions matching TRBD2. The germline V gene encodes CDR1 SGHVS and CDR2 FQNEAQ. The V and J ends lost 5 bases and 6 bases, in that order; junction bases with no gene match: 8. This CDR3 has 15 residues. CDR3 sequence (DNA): TGTGCCAGCAGCCGGACTAGCGGGAACTTAGGCGAGCAGTACTTC. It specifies CASSRTSGNLGEQYF.